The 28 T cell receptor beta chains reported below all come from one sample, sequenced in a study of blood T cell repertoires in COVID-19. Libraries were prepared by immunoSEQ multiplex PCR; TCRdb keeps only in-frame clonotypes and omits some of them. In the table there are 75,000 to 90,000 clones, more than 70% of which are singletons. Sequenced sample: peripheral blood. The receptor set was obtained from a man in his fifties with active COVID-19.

The CDR3 is CASSVGVSDTEAFF. Written as DNA, the CDR3 is TGTGCCAGCAGCGTAGGTGTGTCGGACACTGAAGCTTTCTTT. J is TRBJ1-1 and V is TRBV9; the D is unclear. Per the germline V gene, CDR1 is SGDLS and CDR2 is YYNGEE. With 0 bases removed from V and 3 bases from J, the gap between germline ends came to 9 bases. CDR3 length: 14 residues.

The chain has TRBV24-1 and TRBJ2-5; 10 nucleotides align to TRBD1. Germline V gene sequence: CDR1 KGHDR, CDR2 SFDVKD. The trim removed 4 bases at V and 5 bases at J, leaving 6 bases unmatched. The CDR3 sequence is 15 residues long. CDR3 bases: TGTGCCACCAGTGAACCGGGACAGGGGCGGGAGACCCAGTACTTC. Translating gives CATSEPGQGRETQYF.

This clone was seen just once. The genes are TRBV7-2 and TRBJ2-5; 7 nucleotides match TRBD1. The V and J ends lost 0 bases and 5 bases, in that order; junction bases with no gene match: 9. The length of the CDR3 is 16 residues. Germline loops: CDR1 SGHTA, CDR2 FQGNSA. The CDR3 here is CASSLAWSQGIETQYF. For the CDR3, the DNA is TGTGCCAGCAGCTTAGCGTGGTCACAGGGGATCGAGACCCAGTACTTC.

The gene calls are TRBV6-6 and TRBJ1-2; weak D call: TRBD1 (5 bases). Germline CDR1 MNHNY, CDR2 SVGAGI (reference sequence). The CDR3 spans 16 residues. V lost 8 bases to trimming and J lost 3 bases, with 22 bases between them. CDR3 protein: CASSLRGGAGDYGYTF. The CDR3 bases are TGTGCCAGCTCCCTGCGGGGAGGGGCCGGGGACTATGGCTACACCTTC.

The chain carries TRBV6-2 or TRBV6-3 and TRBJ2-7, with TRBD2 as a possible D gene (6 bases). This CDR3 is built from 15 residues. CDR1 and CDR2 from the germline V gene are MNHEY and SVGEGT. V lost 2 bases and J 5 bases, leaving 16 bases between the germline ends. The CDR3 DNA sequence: TGTGCCAGCAGTTACGCACTGGAGGGGTCGGACGAGCAGTACTTC. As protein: CASSYALEGSDEQYF.

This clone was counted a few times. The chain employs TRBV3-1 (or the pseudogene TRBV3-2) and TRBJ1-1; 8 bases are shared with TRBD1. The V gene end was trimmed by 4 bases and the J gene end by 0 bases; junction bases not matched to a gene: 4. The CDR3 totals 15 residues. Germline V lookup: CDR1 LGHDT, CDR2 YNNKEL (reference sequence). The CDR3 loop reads CASSPGQVLNTEAFF. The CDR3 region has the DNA TGTGCCAGCAGCCCGGGACAGGTTTTGAACACTGAAGCTTTCTTT.

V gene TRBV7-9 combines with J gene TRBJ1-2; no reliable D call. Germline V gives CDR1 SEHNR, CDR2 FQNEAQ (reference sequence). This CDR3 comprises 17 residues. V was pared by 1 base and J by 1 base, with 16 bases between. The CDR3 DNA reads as TGTGCCAGCAGCTTAGGAGGGAAAGGCCAATTTAACTATGGCTACACCTTC. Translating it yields CASSLGGKGQFNYGYTF. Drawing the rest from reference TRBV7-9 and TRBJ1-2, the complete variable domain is DTGVSQNPRHKITKRGQNVTFRCDPISEHNRLYWYRQTLGQGPEFLTYFQNEAQLEKSRLLSDRFSAERPKGSFSTLEIQRTEQGDSAMYLCASSLGGKGQFNYGYTFGSGTRLTVV.

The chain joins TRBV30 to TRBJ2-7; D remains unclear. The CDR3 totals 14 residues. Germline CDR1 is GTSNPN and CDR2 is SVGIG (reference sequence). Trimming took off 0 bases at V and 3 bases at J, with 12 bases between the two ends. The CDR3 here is CAWSVSSGDYEQYF. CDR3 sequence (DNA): TGTGCCTGGAGTGTAAGTAGTGGAGACTACGAGCAGTACTTC.

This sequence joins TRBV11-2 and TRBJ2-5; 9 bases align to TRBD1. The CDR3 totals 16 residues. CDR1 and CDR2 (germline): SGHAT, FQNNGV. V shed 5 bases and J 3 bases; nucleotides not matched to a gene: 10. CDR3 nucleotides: TGTGCCAGCAGCCTCCGACAGGGGGATATGGAAGAGACCCAGTACTTC. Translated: CASSLRQGDMEETQYF.

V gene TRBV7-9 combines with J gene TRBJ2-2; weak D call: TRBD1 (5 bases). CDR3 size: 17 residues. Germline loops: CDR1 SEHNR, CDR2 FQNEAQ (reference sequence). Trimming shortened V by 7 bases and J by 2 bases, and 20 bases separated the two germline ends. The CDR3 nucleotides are TGTGCCAGCAACCCTGGAAAGGGGTCCTTCAACACCGGGGAGCTGTTTTTT. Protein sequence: CASNPGKGSFNTGELFF.

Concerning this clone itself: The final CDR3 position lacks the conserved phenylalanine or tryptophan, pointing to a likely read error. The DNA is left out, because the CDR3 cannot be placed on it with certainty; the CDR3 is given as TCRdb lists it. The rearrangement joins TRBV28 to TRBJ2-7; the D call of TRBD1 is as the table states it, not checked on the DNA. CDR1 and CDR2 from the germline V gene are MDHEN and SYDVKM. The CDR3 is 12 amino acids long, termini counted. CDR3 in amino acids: CASSPTLDSQVL.

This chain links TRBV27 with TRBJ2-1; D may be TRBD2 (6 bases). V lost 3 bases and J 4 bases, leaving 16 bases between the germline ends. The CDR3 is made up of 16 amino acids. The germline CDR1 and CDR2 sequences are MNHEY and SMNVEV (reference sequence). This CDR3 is CASSFWRRETYNEQFF. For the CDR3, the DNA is TGTGCCAGCAGTTTTTGGCGGCGGGAAACGTACAATGAGCAGTTCTTC.

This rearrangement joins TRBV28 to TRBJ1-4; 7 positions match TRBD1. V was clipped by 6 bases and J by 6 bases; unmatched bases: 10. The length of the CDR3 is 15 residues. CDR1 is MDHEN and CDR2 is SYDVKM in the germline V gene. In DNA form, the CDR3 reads TGTGCCAGCAGCGACCTGGGACAGCTGTATGAAAAACTGTTTTTT. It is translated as CASSDLGQLYEKLFF.

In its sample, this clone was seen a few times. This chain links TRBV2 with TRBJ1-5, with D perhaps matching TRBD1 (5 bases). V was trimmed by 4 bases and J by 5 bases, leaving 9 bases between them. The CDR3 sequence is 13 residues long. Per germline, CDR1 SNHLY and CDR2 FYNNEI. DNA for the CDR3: TGTGCCAGCAGTGGAGGGGACTATCAGCCCCAGCATTTT. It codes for CASSGGDYQPQHF.

In nucleotides, the CDR3 is TGTGCCAGCAGCTTACAACCTCCGGGACAGGGGACAGGCGAGCAGTACTTC. Its protein product is CASSLQPPGQGTGEQYF. V gene TRBV7-3 combines with J gene TRBJ2-7; 10 nucleotides agree with TRBD1. The CDR3 is 17 amino acids. Trimming removed 2 bases from V and 6 bases from J; junction bases left unmatched: 13. Germline V gene sequence: CDR1 SGHTA, CDR2 FQGTGA.

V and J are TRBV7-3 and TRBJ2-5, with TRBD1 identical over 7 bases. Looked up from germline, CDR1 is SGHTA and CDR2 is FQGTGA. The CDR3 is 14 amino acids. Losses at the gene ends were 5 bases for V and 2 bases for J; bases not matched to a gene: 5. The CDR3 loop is CASSPDRLQETQYF. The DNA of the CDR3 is TGTGCCAGCAGCCCGGACAGGCTACAAGAGACCCAGTACTTC.

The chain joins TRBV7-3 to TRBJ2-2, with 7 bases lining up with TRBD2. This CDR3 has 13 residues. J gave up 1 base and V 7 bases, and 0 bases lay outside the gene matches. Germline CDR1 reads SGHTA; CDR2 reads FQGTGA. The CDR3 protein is CASTSGNTGELFF. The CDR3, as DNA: TGTGCCAGCACTAGCGGGAACACCGGGGAGCTGTTTTTT.

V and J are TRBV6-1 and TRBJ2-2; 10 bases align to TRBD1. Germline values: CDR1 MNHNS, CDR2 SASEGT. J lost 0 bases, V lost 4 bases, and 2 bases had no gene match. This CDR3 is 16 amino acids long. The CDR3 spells CASSGGTGANTGELFF. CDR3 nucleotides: TGTGCCAGCAGTGGTGGGACAGGGGCGAACACCGGGGAGCTGTTTTTT.

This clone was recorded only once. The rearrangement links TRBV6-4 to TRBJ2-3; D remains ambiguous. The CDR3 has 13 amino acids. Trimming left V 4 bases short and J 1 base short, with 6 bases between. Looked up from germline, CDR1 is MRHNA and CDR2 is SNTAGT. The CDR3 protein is CASSAQGTDTQYF. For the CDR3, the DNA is TGTGCCAGCAGTGCTCAGGGCACAGATACGCAGTATTTT.

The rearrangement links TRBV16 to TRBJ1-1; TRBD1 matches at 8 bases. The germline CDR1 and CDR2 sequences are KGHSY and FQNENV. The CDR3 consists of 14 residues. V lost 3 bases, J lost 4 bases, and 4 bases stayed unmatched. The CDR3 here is CASSQGTGATEAFF. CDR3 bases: TGTGCCAGCAGCCAGGGGACAGGAGCCACTGAAGCTTTCTTT.

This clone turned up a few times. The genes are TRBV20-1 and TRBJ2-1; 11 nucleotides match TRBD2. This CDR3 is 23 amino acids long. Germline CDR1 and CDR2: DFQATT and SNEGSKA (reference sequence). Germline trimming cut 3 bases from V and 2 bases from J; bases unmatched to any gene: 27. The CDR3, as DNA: TGCAGTGCTAGTCTTTTTAGGGACCGAGCCGGGACTAGCGGATCAAATCCCTACAATGAGCAGTTCTTC. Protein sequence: CSASLFRDRAGTSGSNPYNEQFF.

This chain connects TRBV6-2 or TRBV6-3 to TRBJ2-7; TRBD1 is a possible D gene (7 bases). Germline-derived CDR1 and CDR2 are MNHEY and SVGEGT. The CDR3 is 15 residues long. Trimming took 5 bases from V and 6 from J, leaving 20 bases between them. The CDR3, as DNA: TGTGCCAGCAGTCTACTCACAGGGGACTGGGGCGAGCAGTACTTC. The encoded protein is CASSLLTGDWGEQYF.

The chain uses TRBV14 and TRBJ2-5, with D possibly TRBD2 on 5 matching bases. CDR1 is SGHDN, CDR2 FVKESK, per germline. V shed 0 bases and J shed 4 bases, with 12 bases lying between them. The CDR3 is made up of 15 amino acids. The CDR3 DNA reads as TGTGCCAGCAGCCAAGATCGATTAAGCGGAGAGACCCAGTACTTC. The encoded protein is CASSQDRLSGETQYF.

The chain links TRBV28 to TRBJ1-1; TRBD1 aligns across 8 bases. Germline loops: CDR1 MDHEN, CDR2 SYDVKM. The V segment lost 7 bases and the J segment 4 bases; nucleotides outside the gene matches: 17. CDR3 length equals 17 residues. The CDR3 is CASTLRVTGGRITEAFF. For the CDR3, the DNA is TGTGCCAGCACCTTACGAGTTACAGGGGGAAGGATCACTGAAGCTTTCTTT.

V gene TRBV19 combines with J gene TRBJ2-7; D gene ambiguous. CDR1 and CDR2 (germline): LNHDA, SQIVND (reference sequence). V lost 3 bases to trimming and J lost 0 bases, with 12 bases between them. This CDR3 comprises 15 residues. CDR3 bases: TGTGCCAGTAGTATGGGCAGATCATACTCCTACGAGCAGTACTTC. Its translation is CASSMGRSYSYEQYF.

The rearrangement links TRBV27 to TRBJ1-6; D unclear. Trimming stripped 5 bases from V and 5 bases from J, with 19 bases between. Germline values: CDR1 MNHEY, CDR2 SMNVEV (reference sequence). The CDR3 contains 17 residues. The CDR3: CASSPGDFQRNNSPLHF. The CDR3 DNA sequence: TGTGCCAGCAGTCCCGGTGACTTTCAAAGGAATAATTCACCCCTCCACTTT.

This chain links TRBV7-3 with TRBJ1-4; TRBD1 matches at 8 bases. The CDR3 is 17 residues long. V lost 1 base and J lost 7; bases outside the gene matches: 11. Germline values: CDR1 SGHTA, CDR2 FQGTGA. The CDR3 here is CASSLKILAGGVEKLFF. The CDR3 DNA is TGTGCCAGCAGCTTAAAAATCCTTGCAGGGGGCGTTGAAAAACTGTTTTTT.

CDR3 loop: CASATGQGSYEQYF. The DNA of the CDR3 is TGCGCCAGCGCAACGGGACAGGGATCCTACGAGCAGTACTTC. The rearrangement uses TRBV5-1 and TRBJ2-7, with TRBD1 identical over 9 bases. The CDR3 is 14 amino acids. The V segment lost 7 bases and the J segment 1 base; nucleotides outside the gene matches: 6. Germline V gene data show CDR1 as SGHRS and CDR2 as YFSETQ.